A selection of T cell receptor beta chains follows, all from one sample in a study of blood T cell repertoires in COVID-19. Generated by immunoSEQ multiplex PCR, the TCRdb table keeps only in-frame clones and is missing some. The sample lists hundreds of thousands of clones; 90% were seen once. The source material was PBMCs or T cells enriched from blood (not recorded which). The receptors stem from a woman aged 18-29 years with acute COVID-19. Both conserved end residues are part of each CDR3. A D gene is named only where the DNA matches it firmly. The listing skips clone size in some rows; elsewhere it reads once, few, many or a size class.

clone_size	j_call	v_call	d_call	cdr3_nt	cdr3_aa
many	TRBJ2-1	TRBV7-7	-	TGTGCCAGCAGCTTGGGCGTTTCGGGGTACAATGAGCAGTTCTTC	CASSLGVSGYNEQFF
-	TRBJ1-5	TRBV6-1	-	TGTGCCAGCAGTGAAGGCAGGGAAAGGGTCAATCAGCCCCAGCATTTT	CASSEGRERVNQPQHF
-	TRBJ1-5	TRBV30	TRBD1	TGTGCCTGGAGTTTGACCGGGACAGGTGGAGGGCCCCAGCATTTT	CAWSLTGTGGGPQHF
-	TRBJ2-1	TRBV14	TRBD2	TGTGCCAGCAGCCTTGCGGGAGCCTACAATGAGCAGTTCTTC	CASSLAGAYNEQFF
-	TRBJ1-1	TRBV7-3	-	TGTGCCAGCAGCGTCCGCGAGAACACTGAAGCTTTCTTT	CASSVRENTEAFF
-	TRBJ2-7	TRBV4-3	-	TGCGCCAGCAGCCAAGAGGCCGGGACCTACGAGCAGTACTTC	CASSQEAGTYEQYF
-	TRBJ2-1	TRBV5-8	-	TGTGCCAGCAGCTCGAGCCTGTCACACAATGAGCAGTTCTTC	CASSSSLSHNEQFF
few	TRBJ1-2	TRBV11-2	-	TGTGCCAGCAGCCCCAGAGGGAGAGGGTATGGCTACACCTTC	CASSPRGRGYGYTF
-	TRBJ1-1	TRBV20-1	-	TGCAGTGCTATTCTTAACACTGAAGCTTTCTTT	CSAILNTEAFF
once	TRBJ2-2	TRBV7-3	TRBD2	TGTGCCAGCAGCTTACTGGGACTAGCGGCCACCGGGGAGCTGTTTTTT	CASSLLGLAATGELFF
-	TRBJ1-1	TRBV14	TRBD1	TGTGCCAGCAGCCCGGACAGGGTGATAGCTTTCTTT	CASSPDRVIAFF
-	TRBJ1-4	TRBV5-4	TRBD1	TGTGCCAGCAGCTGGGACAGAAATGAAAAACTGTTTTTT	CASSWDRNEKLFF
few	TRBJ2-2	TRBV19	TRBD2	TGTGCCAGTAGTATAAAGAAAATGAAACGGGACTATGGGGAGCTGTTTTTT	CASSIKKMKRDYGELFF
-	TRBJ2-2	TRBV27	TRBD1	TGTGCCAGCAGTCGGGACAGGCAAACGAACACCGGGGAGCTGTTTTTT	CASSRDRQTNTGELFF
-	TRBJ2-1	TRBV2	TRBD2	TGTGCCAGCAAAGGACTAGCGGGAACCTACAATGAGCAGTTCTTC	CASKGLAGTYNEQFF
-	TRBJ1-2	TRBV27	TRBD1	TGTGCCAGCAGTGACTACCGGACAGGGGGCAATGGCTACACCTTC	CASSDYRTGGNGYTF
-	TRBJ2-1	TRBV29-1	TRBD2	TGCAGCGCCCGAGATCGGAGACTAGCGGGAGGACTAAATGAGCAGTTCTTC	CSARDRRLAGGLNEQFF
-	TRBJ1-1	TRBV7-9	TRBD1	TGTGCCAGCAACAAAGCCGGGACAGGGGGGAACACTGAAGCTTTCTTT	CASNKAGTGGNTEAFF
-	TRBJ2-7	TRBV7-9	TRBD1	TGTGCCAGCAGCTTTCTCATGCCGGGACAGGGGATGTCGGGCTACGAGCAGTACTTC	CASSFLMPGQGMSGYEQYF
once	TRBJ1-6	TRBV18	-	TGTGCCAGCTCACCACTGGGACTGGATAATTCACCCCTCCACTTT	CASSPLGLDNSPLHF